The rows below give T cell receptor beta chains drawn from one sample of a study of blood T cell repertoires in COVID-19. The table came from immunoSEQ multiplex PCR; TCRdb's copy has only in-frame clones and leaves some out. The sample includes 150,000 to 200,000 clones, roughly 79% of them seen just once. Sequencing was carried out using peripheral blood. These receptors were taken from a man aged 55-75 years with active or convalescent COVID-19. CDR3s include the opening cysteine and the closing phenylalanine or tryptophan. The D gene is left open where the match is weak. Where a row states a size, it is once, few, many or the class of an expanded clone; other rows omit it.

TRBV28	-	-	TRBJ2-1	CASSLVNEQFF	TGTGCCAGCAGTTTAGTAAATGAGCAGTTCTTC
TRBV6-2/TRBV6-3	-	-	TRBJ2-7	CASSRDIRTYEQYF	TGTGCCAGCAGCCGCGACATCAGGACCTACGAGCAGTACTTC
TRBV6-6	-	TRBD1	TRBJ1-4	CASSHNRDRGRRGWEKLFF	TGTGCCAGCAGTCACAACCGGGACAGGGGGCGCCGAGGATGGGAAAAACTGTTTTTT
TRBV6-5	-	TRBD1	TRBJ2-7	CASSYDRAEQYF	TGTGCCAGCAGCTATGACAGGGCCGAGCAGTACTTC
TRBV28	-	-	TRBJ2-7	CASRRMGQGGVEQYF	TGTGCCAGCAGGCGTATGGGGCAGGGTGGAGTCGAGCAGTACTTC
TRBV7-3	-	-	TRBJ1-2	CASSSSGQPLKGYTF	TGTGCCAGCAGCTCGTCAGGACAGCCCTTGAAGGGCTACACCTTC
TRBV5-1	-	-	TRBJ1-2	CASSLTERRNYGYTF	TGCGCCAGCAGCTTGACAGAAAGACGCAACTATGGCTACACCTTC
TRBV2	-	TRBD2	TRBJ2-7	CASSPSGPYEQYF	TGTGCCAGCAGTCCTAGCGGGCCCTACGAGCAGTACTTC
TRBV5-6	few	-	TRBJ1-2	CASSPMGSSLPSYGYTF	TGTGCCAGCAGCCCCATGGGCAGTTCCCTTCCTTCCTATGGCTACACCTTC
TRBV2	-	-	TRBJ2-3	CASSARGGEAVDTQYF	TGTGCCAGCAGTGCGCGAGGAGGGGAAGCGGTAGATACGCAGTATTTT
TRBV6-5	once	TRBD1	TRBJ1-4	CASSDRAGEKLFF	TGTGCCAGCTCCGACAGGGCGGGCGAAAAACTGTTTTTT
TRBV19	-	-	TRBJ2-7	CASSIGAFSYEQYF	TGTGCCAGTAGTATAGGAGCGTTCTCCTACGAGCAGTACTTC
TRBV28	-	-	TRBJ1-2	CASSPGTNGMAGYTF	TGTGCCAGCAGCCCCGGGACAAACGGGATGGCTGGCTACACCTTC
TRBV7-7	-	-	TRBJ2-7	CASSLRGIYEQYF	TGTGCCAGCAGCTTACGCGGGATTTACGAGCAGTACTTC
TRBV10-3	-	-	TRBJ1-5	CAISETVGQPQHF	TGTGCCATCAGTGAGACAGTAGGTCAGCCCCAGCATTTT
TRBV11-2	-	-	TRBJ1-1	CASSLQGMSEAFF	TGTGCCAGCAGCTTACAGGGTATGTCTGAAGCTTTCTTT
TRBV4-3	-	-	TRBJ1-2	CASSQQSAGYGYTF	TGCGCCAGCAGCCAACAGAGTGCGGGCTATGGCTACACCTTC
TRBV7-9	-	-	TRBJ1-3	CASSFPDSSGNTIYF	TGTGCCAGCAGCTTTCCGGACAGTTCTGGAAACACCATATATTTT
TRBV11-3	-	-	TRBJ1-2	CASSLSGNYGYTF	TGTGCCAGCAGCTTATCGGGGAACTATGGCTACACCTTC
TRBV18	-	TRBD1	TRBJ1-2	CASSPDRGGYGYTF	TGTGCCAGCTCACCCGACAGGGGAGGGTATGGCTACACCTTC
TRBV4-3	-	-	TRBJ2-4	CASSQEPGGAGIQYF	TGCGCCAGCAGCCAAGAGCCCGGCGGAGCTGGCATTCAGTACTTC
TRBV7-6	-	-	TRBJ2-7	CASSLLPRSGAYEQYF	TGTGCCAGCAGCTTACTGCCCCGATCGGGTGCCTACGAGCAGTACTTC
TRBV20-1	-	-	TRBJ1-4	CSASFGGGPEKLFF	TGCAGTGCTAGTTTCGGGGGAGGGCCTGAAAAACTGTTTTTT
TRBV5-1	-	-	TRBJ1-2	CASSLASEDGYTF	TGCGCCAGCAGCTTGGCCTCGGAGGATGGCTACACCTTC
TRBV14	many	-	TRBJ1-2	CASSQGGPGYTF	TGTGCCAGCAGCCAAGGCGGGCCCGGCTACACCTTC
TRBV28	many	-	TRBJ1-1	CASSYQGRAFF	TGTGCCAGCAGTTATCAGGGTAGGGCTTTCTTT
TRBV5-4	-	-	TRBJ2-1	CASNQGRIQNNEQFF	TGTGCCAGCAACCAGGGCAGAATTCAAAACAATGAGCAGTTCTTC
TRBV27	once	-	TRBJ2-1	CASSFQGATYNEQFF	TGTGCCAGCAGTTTTCAGGGTGCAACCTACAATGAGCAGTTCTTC
TRBV4-2	-	TRBD2	TRBJ2-6	CASSQAAGGGAGANVLTF	TGTGCCAGCAGCCAAGCCGCGGGAGGAGGGGCTGGGGCCAACGTCCTGACTTTC
TRBV27	-	TRBD1	TRBJ1-4	CASSGGQGMLGEKLFF	TGTGCCAGCAGTGGAGGACAGGGGATGTTGGGTGAAAAACTGTTTTTT
TRBV28	-	TRBD1	TRBJ1-1	CASSFGTGGSQHAFF	TGTGCCAGCAGTTTTGGGACAGGGGGTTCCCAACACGCTTTCTTT
TRBV5-6	-	TRBD1	TRBJ1-5	CASSLGTGWGGQPQHF	TGTGCCAGCAGCTTGGGGACAGGGTGGGGTGGTCAGCCCCAGCATTTT
TRBV28	-	TRBD2	TRBJ2-1	CASSPPIFGQGGKQFF	TGTGCCAGCAGTCCGCCCATTTTCGGGCAGGGAGGGAAGCAGTTCTTC
TRBV7-2	-	TRBD2	TRBJ2-3	CASSLQGPSGRAPDTQYF	TGTGCCAGCAGCTTACAAGGCCCTAGCGGGAGGGCCCCAGATACGCAGTATTTT
TRBV27	-	-	TRBJ2-7	CASSLRTNYEQYF	TGTGCCAGCAGTTTAAGGACTAACTACGAGCAGTACTTC
TRBV7-2	-	TRBD1	TRBJ2-4	CASRHRGPDKNIQYF	TGTGCCAGCAGACACAGGGGGCCAGACAAAAACATTCAGTACTTC
TRBV9	-	TRBD1	TRBJ2-7	CASSPDRASSYEQYF	TGTGCCAGCAGCCCCGACAGGGCGAGCTCCTACGAGCAGTACTTC
TRBV11-2	-	-	TRBJ1-2	CASSYRDLSGGYTF	TGTGCCAGCAGCTATCGGGACTTAAGCGGTGGCTACACCTTC
TRBV24-1	-	-	TRBJ2-7	CATSDCPHLDITYEQYF	TGTGCCACCAGTGACTGCCCCCATTTGGACATTACCTACGAGCAGTACTTC
TRBV28	-	-	TRBJ2-1	CASIPNEQFF	TGTGCCAGCATCCCGAATGAGCAGTTCTTC
TRBV3-1/TRBV3-2	-	-	TRBJ2-2	CASSQGPPGINTGELFF	TGTGCCAGCAGCCAAGGCCCACCCGGGATCAACACCGGGGAGCTGTTTTTT
TRBV6-5	-	-	TRBJ1-5	CASLGGAGLQPQHF	TGTGCCAGCCTGGGGGGGGCGGGTTTGCAGCCCCAGCATTTT
TRBV29-1	few	TRBD2	TRBJ2-7	CSVVTSGSSYEQYF	TGCAGCGTTGTGACTAGCGGGAGTTCCTACGAGCAGTACTTC
TRBV30	-	TRBD1	TRBJ2-7	CAWSVGGPYEQYF	TGTGCCTGGAGTGTAGGGGGCCCCTACGAGCAGTACTTC
TRBV19	few	-	TRBJ1-5	CASIQPRVGGGNQPQHF	TGTGCCAGTATCCAACCTCGGGTCGGGGGTGGCAATCAGCCCCAGCATTTT
TRBV7-9	-	TRBD2	TRBJ2-5	CASSLWREGQETQYF	TGTGCCAGCAGCTTATGGCGGGAGGGCCAAGAGACCCAGTACTTC
TRBV18	-	TRBD1	TRBJ2-7	CASSPQQGAGEQYF	TGTGCCAGCTCACCACAACAGGGGGCCGGGGAGCAGTACTTC
TRBV25-1	-	-	TRBJ2-1	CASSDSRTDLGEQFF	TGTGCCAGCAGTGACTCGAGAACAGATCTTGGTGAGCAGTTCTTC
TRBV10-3	-	TRBD1	TRBJ2-7	CAIKSQGQGRREQYF	TGTGCCATCAAAAGCCAAGGACAGGGTCGACGGGAGCAGTACTTC
TRBV2	-	-	TRBJ2-5	CASSDDTKRETQYF	TGTGCCAGCAGTGACGACACAAAAAGGGAGACCCAGTACTTC
TRBV27	-	TRBD2	TRBJ2-1	CASSWGLEGNEQFF	TGTGCCAGCAGCTGGGGACTAGAAGGGAATGAGCAGTTCTTC
TRBV5-1	-	TRBD1	TRBJ1-6	CASSYGQGRENSPLHF	TGCGCCAGCAGTTATGGACAGGGTAGAGAAAATTCACCCCTCCACTTT
TRBV28	-	-	TRBJ2-7	CASSFIGTGYEQYF	TGTGCCAGCAGTTTCATTGGGACTGGCTACGAGCAGTACTTC
TRBV21-1	-	-	TRBJ1-1	CASSPTPQGVDTEAFF	TGTGCCAGCAGCCCAACCCCGCAGGGGGTCGACACTGAAGCTTTCTTT
TRBV4-2	-	-	TRBJ2-2	CASSQDLGGTTGELFF	TGTGCCAGCAGCCAAGATCTCGGCGGGACCACCGGGGAGCTGTTTTTT
TRBV18	-	-	TRBJ1-1	CASSQDWLNTEAFF	TGTGCCAGCTCCCAAGACTGGTTGAACACTGAAGCTTTCTTT
TRBV28	-	TRBD1	TRBJ2-1	CASSDLKTGLNEQFF	TGTGCCAGCAGTGACCTTAAGACAGGGCTCAATGAGCAGTTCTTC